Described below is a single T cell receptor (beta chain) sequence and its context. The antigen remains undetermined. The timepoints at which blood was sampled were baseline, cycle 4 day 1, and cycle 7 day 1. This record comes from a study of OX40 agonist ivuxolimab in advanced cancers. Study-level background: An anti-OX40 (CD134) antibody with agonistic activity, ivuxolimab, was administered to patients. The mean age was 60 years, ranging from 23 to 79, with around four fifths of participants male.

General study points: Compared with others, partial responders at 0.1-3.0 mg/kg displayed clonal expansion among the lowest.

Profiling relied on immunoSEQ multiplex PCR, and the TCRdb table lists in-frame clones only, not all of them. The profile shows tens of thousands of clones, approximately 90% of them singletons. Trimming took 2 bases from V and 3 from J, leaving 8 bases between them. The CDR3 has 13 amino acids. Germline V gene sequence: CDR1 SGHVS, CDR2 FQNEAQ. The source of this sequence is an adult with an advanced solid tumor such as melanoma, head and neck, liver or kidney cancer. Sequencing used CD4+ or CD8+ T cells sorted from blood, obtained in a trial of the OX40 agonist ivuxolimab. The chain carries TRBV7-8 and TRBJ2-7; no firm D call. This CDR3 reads CASSLYGDYEQYF. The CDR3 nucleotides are TGTGCCAGCAGCTTATACGGAGACTACGAGCAGTACTTC.